The entry below gives a single T cell receptor (beta chain) sequence along with its context. This CDR3 is 14 amino acids long. CDR1 and CDR2 from the germline V gene are MNHEY and SVGAGI. V trimming: 0 bases; J trimming: 9 bases; junction bases outside the gene matches: 5. This specimen comes from a study of CD8+ T cells in alopecia areata. Reverse transcription of extracted RNA yielded cDNA, which provided the sequencing template. Clones were sequenced by immunoSEQ multiplex PCR, and TCRdb holds only the in-frame ones, with some missing. There are about 150,000 clones in the sample; about 90% occur only once, and less than 15% lies in the top ten.

The chain couples TRBV6-5 to TRBJ2-1, with 7 bases identical to TRBD2. Sample: CD8+ T cells sorted from blood, taken at week 0. The sequence was collected from a human donor with alopecia areata. The CDR3 bases are TGTGCCAGCAGTTACTCGGGCCCGGGAGGTGAGCAGTTCTTC. Encoded protein: CASSYSGPGGEQFF.